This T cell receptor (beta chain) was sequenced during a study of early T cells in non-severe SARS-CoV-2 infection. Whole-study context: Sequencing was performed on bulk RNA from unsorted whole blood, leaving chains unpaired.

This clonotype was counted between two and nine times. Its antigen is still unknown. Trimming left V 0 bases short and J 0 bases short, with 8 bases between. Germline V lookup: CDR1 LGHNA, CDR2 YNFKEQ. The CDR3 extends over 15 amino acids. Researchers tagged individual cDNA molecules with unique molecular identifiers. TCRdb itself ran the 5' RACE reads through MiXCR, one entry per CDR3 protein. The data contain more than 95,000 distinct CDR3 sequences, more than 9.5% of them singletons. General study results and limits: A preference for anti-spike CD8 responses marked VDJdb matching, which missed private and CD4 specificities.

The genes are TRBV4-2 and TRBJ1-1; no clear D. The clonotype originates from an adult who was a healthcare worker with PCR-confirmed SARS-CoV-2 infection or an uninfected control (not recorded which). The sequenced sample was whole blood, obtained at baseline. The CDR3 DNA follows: TGTGCCAGCAGCCAAGAGGAGGATTTGAACACTGAAGCTTTCTTT. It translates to CASSQEEDLNTEAFF.